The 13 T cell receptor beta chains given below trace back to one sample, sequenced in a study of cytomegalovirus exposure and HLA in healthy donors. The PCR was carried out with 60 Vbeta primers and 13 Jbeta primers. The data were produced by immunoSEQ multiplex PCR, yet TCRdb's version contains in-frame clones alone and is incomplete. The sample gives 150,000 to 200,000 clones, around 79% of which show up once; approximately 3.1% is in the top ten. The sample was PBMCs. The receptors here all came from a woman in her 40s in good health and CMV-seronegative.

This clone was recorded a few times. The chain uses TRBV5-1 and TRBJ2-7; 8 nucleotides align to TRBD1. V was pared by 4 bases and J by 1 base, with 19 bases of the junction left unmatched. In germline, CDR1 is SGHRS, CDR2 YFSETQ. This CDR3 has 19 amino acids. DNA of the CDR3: TGCGCCAGCAGCCAACGCGGGGACTGGGACAGGCGTATTTCCTACGAGCAGTACTTC. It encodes CASSQRGDWDRRISYEQYF.

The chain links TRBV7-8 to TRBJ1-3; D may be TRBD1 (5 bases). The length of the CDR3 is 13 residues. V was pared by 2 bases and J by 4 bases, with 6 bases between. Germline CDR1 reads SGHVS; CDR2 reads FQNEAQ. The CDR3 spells CASSLNRGNTIYF. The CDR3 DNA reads TGTGCCAGCAGCTTAAACAGGGGAAACACCATATATTTT.

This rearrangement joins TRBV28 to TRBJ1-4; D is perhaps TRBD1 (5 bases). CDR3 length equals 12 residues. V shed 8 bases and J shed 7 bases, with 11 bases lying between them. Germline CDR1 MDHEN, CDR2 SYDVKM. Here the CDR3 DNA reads TGTGCCAGCGGGGGGACCCTTGAAAAACTGTTTTTT. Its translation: CASGGTLEKLFF. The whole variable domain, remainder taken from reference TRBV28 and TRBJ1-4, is DVKVTQSSRYLVKRTGEKVFLECVQDMDHENMFWYRQDPGLGLRLIYFSYDVKMKEKGDIPEGYSVSREKKERFSLILESASTNQTSMYLCASGGTLEKLFFGSGTQLSVL.

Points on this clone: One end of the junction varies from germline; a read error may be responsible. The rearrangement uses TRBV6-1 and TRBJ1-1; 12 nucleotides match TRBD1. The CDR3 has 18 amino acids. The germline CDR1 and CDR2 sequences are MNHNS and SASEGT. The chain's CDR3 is CAISGPGDRGRLETEAFF. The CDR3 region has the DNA TGTGCCATCAGTGGTCCCGGGGACAGGGGGCGTTTGGAAACTGAAGCTTTCTTT.

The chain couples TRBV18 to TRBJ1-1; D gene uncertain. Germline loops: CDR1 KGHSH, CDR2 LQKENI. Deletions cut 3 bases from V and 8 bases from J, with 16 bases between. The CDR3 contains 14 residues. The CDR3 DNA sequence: TGTGCCAGCTCACCCCAAAACCCGGCGGGAGAAGCTTTCTTT. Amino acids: CASSPQNPAGEAFF.

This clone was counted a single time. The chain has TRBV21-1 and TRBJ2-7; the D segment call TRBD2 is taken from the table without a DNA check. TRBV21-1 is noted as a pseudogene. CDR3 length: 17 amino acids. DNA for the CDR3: TGTGCCAGCAGCAACGACGGGGCAGGGAGGAATAGCTACGAGCAGTACTTC. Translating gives CASSNDGAGRNSYEQYF.

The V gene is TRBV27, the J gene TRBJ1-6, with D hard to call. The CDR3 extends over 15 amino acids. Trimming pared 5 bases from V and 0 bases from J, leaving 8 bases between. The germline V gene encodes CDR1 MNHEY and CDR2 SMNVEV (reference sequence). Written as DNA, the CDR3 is TGTGCCAGCAGTAGAGGGAGCTCCTATAATTCACCCCTCCACTTT. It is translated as CASSRGSSYNSPLHF.

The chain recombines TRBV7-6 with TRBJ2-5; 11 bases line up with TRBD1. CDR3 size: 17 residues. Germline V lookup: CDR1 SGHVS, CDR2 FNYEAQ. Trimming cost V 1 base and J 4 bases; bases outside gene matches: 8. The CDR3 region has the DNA TGTGCCAGCAGCTTAGTTCCCCGGACAGGGGGCGGAGAGACCCAGTACTTC. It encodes CASSLVPRTGGGETQYF.

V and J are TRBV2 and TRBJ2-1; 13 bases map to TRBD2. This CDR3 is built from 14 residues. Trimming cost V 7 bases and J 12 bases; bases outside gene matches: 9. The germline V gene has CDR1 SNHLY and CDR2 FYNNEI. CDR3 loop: CASKLAGGAGVQFF. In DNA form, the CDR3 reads TGTGCCAGCAAACTAGCGGGGGGGGCGGGGGTGCAGTTCTTC.

DNA for the CDR3: TGTGCCAGCAGCTTAGCCCCTATGGGAGGGGACGAGCAGTACTTC. Its translation: CASSLAPMGGDEQYF. The chain joins TRBV7-2 to TRBJ2-7; 7 nucleotides match TRBD2. V gave up 0 bases and J gave up 5 bases; unmatched junction bases: 7. CDR3 size: 15 residues. CDR1 and CDR2 from the germline V gene are SGHTA and FQGNSA.

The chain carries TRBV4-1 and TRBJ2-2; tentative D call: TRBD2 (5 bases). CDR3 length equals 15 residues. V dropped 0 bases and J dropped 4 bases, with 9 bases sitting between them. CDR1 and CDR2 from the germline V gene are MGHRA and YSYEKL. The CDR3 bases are TGCGCCAGCAGCCAAGATCGACGGGGCACCGGGGAGCTGTTTTTT. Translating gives CASSQDRRGTGELFF.

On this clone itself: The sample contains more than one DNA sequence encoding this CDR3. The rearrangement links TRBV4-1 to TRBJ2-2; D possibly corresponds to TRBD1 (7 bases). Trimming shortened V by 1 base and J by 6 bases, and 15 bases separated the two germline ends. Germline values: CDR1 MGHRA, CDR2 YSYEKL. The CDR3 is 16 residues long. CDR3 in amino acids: CASSQARGRSAGELFF. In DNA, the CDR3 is TGCGCCAGCAGCCAAGCCAGGGGGAGGAGCGCCGGGGAGCTGTTTTTT.

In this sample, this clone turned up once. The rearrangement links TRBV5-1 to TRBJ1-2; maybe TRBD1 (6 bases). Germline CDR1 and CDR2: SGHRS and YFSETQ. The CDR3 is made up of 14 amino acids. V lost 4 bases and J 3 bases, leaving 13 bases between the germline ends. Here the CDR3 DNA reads TGCGCCAGCAGCGTAGTACAGGGTGACTATGGCTACACCTTC. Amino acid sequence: CASSVVQGDYGYTF.